The 10 T cell receptor beta chains in this list originate from one sample, sequenced in a study of shared clonotypes between healthy human individuals. Here immunoSEQ multiplex PCR was the method, and the copy in TCRdb shows in-frame clones only, minus some. The data contain about 2 million clones, approximately 94% of them singletons. CD45RO-negative, CCR7-positively selected cells formed the naive CD8 fraction, excluding terminally differentiated effector memory CD45RA+ cells. The sample was naive CD8+ T cells sorted from blood. Receptors originate from a man aged 18-30 years in good health.

The sample holds a few counts of this clone. Other DNA sequences of this sample code for an identical CDR3. The V call is TRBV11-2, the J call TRBJ2-7, with D unclear. V dropped 1 base and J dropped 6 bases, with 4 bases sitting between them. The germline gives CDR1 SGHAT, CDR2 FQNNGV. This CDR3 comprises 11 residues. CDR3 bases: TGTGCCAGCAGCTTAGTGGTCGAGCAGTACTTC. It is translated as CASSLVVEQYF. Supplemented by reference TRBV11-2 and TRBJ2-7, the full variable domain reads EAGVAQSPRYKIIEKRQSVAFWCNPISGHATLYWYQQILGQGPKLLIQFQNNGVVDDSQLPKDRFSAERLKGVDSTLKIQPAKLEDSAVYLCASSLVVEQYFGPGTRLTVT.

Concerning this clone: Additional DNA sequences in this sample encode the identical CDR3. The rearrangement joins TRBV6-5 to TRBJ2-7; no clear D gene. Germline loops: CDR1 MNHEY, CDR2 SVGAGI. This CDR3 has 14 residues. Trimming shortened V by 5 bases and J by 1 base, and 12 bases separated the two germline ends. The CDR3: CASSPLGSSYEQYF. In DNA, the CDR3 is TGTGCCAGCAGTCCGTTGGGTTCTTCCTACGAGCAGTACTTC.

This clone was seen just once. The J gene is TRBJ2-2, the V gene TRBV4-2, with TRBD2 as a possible D gene (6 bases). This CDR3 has 16 residues. V was clipped by 0 bases and J by 3 bases, with 11 bases between them. Germline V gives CDR1 LGHNA, CDR2 YNFKEQ. The CDR3 is CASSQEGGLDTGELFF. The CDR3 coding sequence is TGTGCCAGCAGCCAAGAAGGAGGGTTGGACACCGGGGAGCTGTTTTTT.

V gene TRBV29-1 combines with J gene TRBJ2-2; D remains ambiguous. This CDR3 comprises 11 residues. Per the germline V gene, CDR1 is SQVTM and CDR2 is ANQGSEA. The V end lost 2 bases, the J end lost 6 bases, and 4 bases lay between the germline ends. As DNA, the CDR3 is TGCAGCGTTGAAAAGGCCGGGGAGCTGTTTTTT. Protein sequence: CSVEKAGELFF.

The chain combines TRBV30 with TRBJ1-1, with D hard to call. The V and J ends lost 4 bases and 1 base respectively, with 10 bases between them. Germline V gives CDR1 GTSNPN, CDR2 SVGIG (reference sequence). CDR3 length: 13 residues. CDR3 amino acids: CAWTVEWNTEAFF. CDR3 DNA: TGTGCCTGGACGGTCGAATGGAACACTGAAGCTTTCTTT.

A remark on this clone: The sample contains more than one DNA sequence encoding this CDR3. The chain links TRBV7-9 to TRBJ2-7; D might be TRBD1 (5 bases). The germline V and J ends were trimmed by 1 base and 6 bases, with 7 bases remaining between them. Germline CDR1 reads SEHNR; CDR2 reads FQNEAQ (reference sequence). The CDR3 spans 12 residues. The chain's CDR3 is CASSLGGGEQYF. As DNA, the CDR3 is TGTGCCAGCAGCTTAGGGGGCGGCGAGCAGTACTTC.

This chain connects TRBV27 to TRBJ2-7; 7 bases agree with TRBD1. The CDR3 extends over 15 amino acids. V was clipped by 6 bases and J by 2 bases; unmatched bases: 10. The germline CDR1 and CDR2 sequences are MNHEY and SMNVEV (reference sequence). The CDR3 bases are TGTGCCAGCAGCGCTGATTGGACAGGAACCTACGAGCAGTACTTC. Encoded protein: CASSADWTGTYEQYF.

With regard to this clone: Different DNA sequences within this sample yield the same CDR3. The rearrangement links TRBV9 to TRBJ2-7; 11 nucleotides agree with TRBD2. The CDR3 sequence is 16 residues long. Per the germline V gene, CDR1 is SGDLS and CDR2 is YYNGEE. V gave up 0 bases and J gave up 1 base; unmatched junction bases: 3. The chain's CDR3 is CASSVGGLAGSYEQYF. The CDR3 bases are TGTGCCAGCAGCGTAGGAGGACTAGCGGGTTCCTACGAGCAGTACTTC.

J is TRBJ2-5 and V is TRBV4-1, with a weak D call TRBD2 (6 bases). The CDR3 spans 16 residues. Trimming removed 1 base from V and 1 base from J, with 13 bases in between. Germline CDR1 MGHRA, CDR2 YSYEKL. CDR3 amino acids: CASSQVDGGAQETQYF. The CDR3 DNA is TGCGCCAGCAGCCAAGTTGACGGGGGTGCCCAAGAGACCCAGTACTTC.

V is TRBV7-9 and J is TRBJ2-1; a weak D match, TRBD2 (6 bases). Germline V CDR1 and CDR2: SEHNR, FQNEAQ (reference sequence). Trimming removed 4 bases from V and 0 bases from J, with 16 bases in between. The CDR3 runs to 17 residues. CDR3 nucleotide sequence: TGTGCCAGCAGCTCTAGTGGTGCCGGGAGCTCCTACAATGAGCAGTTCTTC. This translates into CASSSSGAGSSYNEQFF.